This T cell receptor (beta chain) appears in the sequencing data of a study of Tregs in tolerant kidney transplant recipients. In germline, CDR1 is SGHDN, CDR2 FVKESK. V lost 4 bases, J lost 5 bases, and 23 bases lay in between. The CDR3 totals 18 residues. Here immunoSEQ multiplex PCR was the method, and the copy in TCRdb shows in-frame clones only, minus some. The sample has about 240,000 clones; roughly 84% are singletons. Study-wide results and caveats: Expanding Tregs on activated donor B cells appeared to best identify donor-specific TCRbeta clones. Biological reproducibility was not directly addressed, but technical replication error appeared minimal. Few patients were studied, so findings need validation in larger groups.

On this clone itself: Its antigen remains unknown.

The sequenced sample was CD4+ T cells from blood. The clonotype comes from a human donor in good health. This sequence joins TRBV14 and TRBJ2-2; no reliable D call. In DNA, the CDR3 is TGTGCCAGCAGCCCCCAAGGCCCGGGCCCCGGGCTAACCGGGGAGCTGTTTTTT. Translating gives CASSPQGPGPGLTGELFF.